This T cell receptor beta chain was identified in a study of blood T cells in healthy people across ages. A second PCR of roughly 7 to 11 cycles used a sample-barcoded 5' primer and a J-beta primer mix. TCRdb itself ran the 5' RACE reads through MiXCR, one entry per CDR3 protein. The data show approximately 940,000 distinct CDR3 sequences, 40% to 60% seen once. Germline V gene sequence: CDR1 MNHEY, CDR2 SVGEGT. Trimming cost V 4 bases and J 0 bases, with 19 bases left between them. The length of the CDR3 is 18 residues. The chain is built from TRBV6-2 or TRBV6-3 and TRBJ2-1; tentatively, D is TRBD2 (5 bases). The TCR comes from a man aged 25 to 45 in good health. Material: blood. CDR3 coding DNA: TGTGCCAGCAGTTCTCCGACGGGGAAGTTTAGCTCCTACAATGAGCAGTTCTTC. Translating it yields CASSSPTGKFSSYNEQFF.